Listed below are T cell receptor beta chains from one sample, sequenced in a study of T cells expressing NK-cell markers. TCRdb processed the 5' RACE reads again and assigns one entry to each CDR3 protein, with no DNA. The sample includes roughly 420,000 distinct CDR3 sequences. Sequenced material: blood T cells: a sorted CD56 or NKG2C T cell subset, CD4+ or CD8+ T cells, or bulk PBMC T cells (not recorded which). These receptors came from a woman between 18 and 70 years old in good health. Each CDR3 is given with its conserved first and last residue. The order of the fields is V gene, J gene, CDR3 protein.

>TRBV27|TRBJ2-1
CASSLSSGQVYNEQFF
>TRBV6-2/TRBV6-3|TRBJ2-5
CASRGLEFKETQYF
>TRBV6-5|TRBJ2-3
CASSYKAHSTDTQYF
>TRBV27|TRBJ2-7
CASSQGVDEQYF
>TRBV6-5|TRBJ2-3
CASSYSRLPDTQYF
>TRBV11-2|TRBJ2-7
CASSRSDRGYEQYF
>TRBV4-3|TRBJ2-1
CASSQDVSNEQFF
>TRBV30|TRBJ2-7
CAWKVGRGSYEQYF
>TRBV11-3|TRBJ2-2
CASSSQSPAGELFF
>TRBV5-6|TRBJ1-5
CASSKTGTQPQHF
>TRBV10-3|TRBJ1-1
CAISLQANTEAFF
>TRBV20-1|TRBJ2-7
CSAVLLSGGEQYF
>TRBV5-4|TRBJ2-1
CASRSVDEQFF
>TRBV2|TRBJ2-1
CASSGGRGLFLYNEQFF
>TRBV20-1|TRBJ2-3
CSAGTSGRTDTQYF
>TRBV25-1|TRBJ2-1
CASSEYREGEQFF
>TRBV15|TRBJ2-7
CATSGGKAYEQYF
>TRBV12-3/TRBV12-4|TRBJ1-5
CASRVSRDSNQPQHF
>TRBV20-1|TRBJ2-1
CSARGQGEIAYNEQFF
>TRBV15|TRBJ1-6
CATSRDEGDSPLHF
>TRBV7-9|TRBJ1-1
CASSLLGGSEEAFF
>TRBV24-1|TRBJ2-4
CATSDSGTANIQYF
>TRBV7-2|TRBJ1-2
CASTLALEGNYGYTF
>TRBV5-6|TRBJ2-5
CASSGRWKTQYF
>TRBV10-3|TRBJ2-3
CAISESEGGGFADTQYF
>TRBV6-1|TRBJ1-1
CASSAQGWGEAFF
>TRBV6-1|TRBJ1-6
CASSRERVQPYNSPLHF
>TRBV14|TRBJ2-7
CASSQVYPPGLNVYEQYF
>TRBV28|TRBJ2-7
CASSPRTVTYEQYF
>TRBV12-3/TRBV12-4|TRBJ1-4
CASRPLWGPTNEKLFF
>TRBV21-1|TRBJ1-2
CASSTNRARGGGYTF
>TRBV7-3|TRBJ2-1
CASSRAGGSSEQFF
>TRBV15|TRBJ2-2
CATSIGQVRTGELFF
>TRBV20-1|TRBJ2-7
CSARDRRAKHSYEQYF
>TRBV3-1|TRBJ2-7
CASSQVRGRYEQYF
>TRBV7-2|TRBJ2-3
CASSLVGLARADTQYF
>TRBV5-6|TRBJ2-3
CASSPLGTPTDTQYF
>TRBV4-2|TRBJ2-6
CASSHGANVLTF
>TRBV7-9|TRBJ2-3
CASSRQGLVGYTQYF
>TRBV12-3/TRBV12-4|TRBJ2-3
CASNPIQDTQYF
>TRBV10-3|TRBJ2-7
CAISEQAGPYEQYF
>TRBV3-1|TRBJ2-3
CASSQGTGKGDTQYF
>TRBV29-1|TRBJ2-3
CSGRLGADTQYF
>TRBV29-1|TRBJ1-2
CSARQGNYGYTF
>TRBV20-1|TRBJ2-1
CSARGDNEQFF
>TRBV5-1|TRBJ2-1
CASSGAGFYNEQFF
>TRBV20-1|TRBJ2-2
CSARVAGLPNTGELFF
>TRBV20-1|TRBJ1-2
CSAGDTSNYGYTF
>TRBV18|TRBJ2-3
CASSPVGADTQYF